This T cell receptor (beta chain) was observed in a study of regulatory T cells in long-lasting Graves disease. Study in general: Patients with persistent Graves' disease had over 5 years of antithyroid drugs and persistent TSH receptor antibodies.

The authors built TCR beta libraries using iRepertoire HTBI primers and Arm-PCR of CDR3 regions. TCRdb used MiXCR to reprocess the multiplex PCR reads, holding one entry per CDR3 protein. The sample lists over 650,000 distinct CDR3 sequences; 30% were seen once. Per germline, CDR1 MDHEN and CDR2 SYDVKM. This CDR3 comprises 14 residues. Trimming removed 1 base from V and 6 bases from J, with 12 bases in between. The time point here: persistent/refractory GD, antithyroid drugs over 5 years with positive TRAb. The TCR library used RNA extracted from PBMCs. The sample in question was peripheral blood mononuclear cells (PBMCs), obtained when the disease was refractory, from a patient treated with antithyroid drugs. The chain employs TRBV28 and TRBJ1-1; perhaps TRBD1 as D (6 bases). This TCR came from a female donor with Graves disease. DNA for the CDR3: TGTGCCAGCAGTTTATTCAGGGGTGGCGCTGAAGCTTTCTTT. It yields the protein CASSLFRGGAEAFF.